One and the same sample provided the 13 T cell receptor beta chains below, sequenced in a study of T cells in Graves' hyperthyroidism and ophthalmopathy. RNA transcripts were the template for amplifying TCR beta CDR3 regions. The HTBI primer set served for first-round RT-PCR of the TCR CDR3. TCRdb reanalysed the multiplex PCR reads using MiXCR and keeps one entry per CDR3 protein. This table holds 460,000 or so distinct CDR3 sequences, roughly 14% found once. Sequencing input: blood. The origin of the receptors is a woman between 18 and 29 years old with Graves' hyperthyroidism.

The rearrangement uses TRBV18 and TRBJ2-6; no clear D gene. Germline V gene sequence: CDR1 KGHSH, CDR2 LQKENI. This CDR3 comprises 17 residues. V was clipped by 1 base and J by 1 base, with 11 bases between them. This CDR3 is CASSPLDARSGANVLTF. The CDR3 region has the DNA TGTGCCAGCTCACCACTTGACGCCCGATCTGGGGCCAACGTCCTGACTTTC.

This clonotype was counted ten times or more. This chain connects TRBV5-1 to TRBJ2-7, with a weak D call TRBD1 (6 bases). Germline V gives CDR1 SGHRS, CDR2 YFSETQ. CDR3 length equals 14 residues. The V end lost 4 bases, the J end lost 4 bases, and 15 bases lay between the germline ends. Here the CDR3 DNA reads TGCGCCAGCAGCATACAGGGTTCGGGGTACGAGCAGTACTTC. Amino acid sequence: CASSIQGSGYEQYF.

This clonotype was seen ten or more times. The chain links TRBV20-1 to TRBJ1-4; D not resolved. The V gene lost 5 bases and the J gene lost 4 bases, with 11 bases spanning the gap. In germline, CDR1 is DFQATT, CDR2 SNEGSKA (reference sequence). CDR3 length equals 13 residues. CDR3 amino acids: CSAHSGDNEKLFF. CDR3 DNA: TGCAGTGCTCACAGCGGCGATAATGAAAAACTGTTTTTT.

This clonotype came up many times. The rearrangement links TRBV7-9 to TRBJ1-1; D ambiguous. The CDR3 contains 14 residues. The V and J ends lost 3 bases and 0 bases respectively, with 8 bases between them. Per germline, CDR1 SEHNR and CDR2 FQNEAQ (reference sequence). In DNA form, the CDR3 reads TGTGCCAGCAGCTTTCATACCCTGAACACTGAAGCTTTCTTT. This codes for CASSFHTLNTEAFF.

This clonotype has ten or more counts. The chain has TRBV12-3 or TRBV12-4 and TRBJ2-2; D remains unclear. The CDR3 totals 14 residues. V was clipped by 3 bases and J by 3 bases, with 8 bases between them. The CDR3 loop reads CASSFRIDTGELFF. The CDR3 DNA reads as TGTGCCAGCAGTTTTCGGATAGACACCGGGGAGCTGTTTTTT.

CDR3 residues: CASSLRVTNEKLFF. CDR3 coding DNA: TGTGCCAGCAGCCTCAGGGTAACTAATGAAAAACTGTTTTTT. The rearrangement links TRBV6-1 to TRBJ1-4; perhaps TRBD1 as D (5 bases). The CDR3 is made up of 14 amino acids. With 6 bases removed from V and 1 base from J, the gap between germline ends came to 9 bases. Germline V gives CDR1 MNHNS, CDR2 SASEGT.

This clonotype showed up many times. In DNA form, the CDR3 reads TGCGCCAGCAGCTTGGGGGTTGATTCACCCCTCCACTTT. Its protein is CASSLGVDSPLHF. The V and J genes are TRBV5-1 and TRBJ1-6; D uncertain. Trimming cost V 0 bases and J 8 bases, with 6 bases left between them. Germline V gives CDR1 SGHRS, CDR2 YFSETQ. CDR3 length equals 13 residues.

This clonotype was recorded at least ten times. The gene calls are TRBV6-1 and TRBJ1-1; TRBD1 aligns across 7 bases. Germline trimming cut 5 bases from V and 1 base from J; bases unmatched to any gene: 4. Germline assignment: CDR1 MNHNS and CDR2 SASEGT. The CDR3 sequence is 14 residues long. The CDR3 loop is CASSFRTGNTEAFF. The CDR3 DNA sequence: TGTGCCAGCAGTTTCCGGACAGGGAACACTGAAGCTTTCTTT.

This clonotype was found many times. The chain uses TRBV20-1 and TRBJ2-5, with 7 bases lining up with TRBD1. The germline CDR1 and CDR2 sequences are DFQATT and SNEGSKA (reference sequence). Trimming removed 1 base from V and 5 bases from J; junction bases left unmatched: 4. This CDR3 spans 13 amino acids. In nucleotides, the CDR3 is TGCAGTGCTAGAGTAGCAGGGGGTGAGACCCAGTACTTC. As protein: CSARVAGGETQYF.

The chain has TRBV5-1 and TRBJ1-2; no firm D call. Trimming cost V 0 bases and J 3 bases, with 6 bases left between them. The CDR3 sequence is 13 residues long. Germline V gene lookup returns CDR1 SGHRS and CDR2 YFSETQ. This chain's CDR3 is CASSLGEDYGYTF. The DNA of the CDR3 is TGCGCCAGCAGCTTGGGAGAGGACTATGGCTACACCTTC.

This chain uses TRBV9 with TRBJ2-2; TRBD1 might be the D (6 bases). The CDR3 totals 17 residues. Germline loops: CDR1 SGDLS, CDR2 YYNGEE. Trimming removed 0 bases from V and 2 bases from J, with 14 bases in between. The CDR3 sequence: CASSVANTGTNTGELFF. Written as DNA, the CDR3 is TGTGCCAGCAGCGTAGCTAATACAGGGACCAACACCGGGGAGCTGTTTTTT.

This clonotype was seen at least ten times. The V call is TRBV7-2, the J call TRBJ2-2; D gene ambiguous. Trimming stripped 1 base from V and 2 bases from J, with 5 bases between. This CDR3 is 14 amino acids long. Germline CDR1 reads SGHTA; CDR2 reads FQGNSA. The CDR3 is CASSLDYNTGELFF. The CDR3 coding sequence is TGTGCCAGCAGCTTAGATTATAACACCGGGGAGCTGTTTTTT.

This clonotype came up many times. The chain carries TRBV10-1 and TRBJ2-5; the match to TRBD2 covers 11 bases. The CDR3 contains 15 residues. Losses at the gene ends were 6 bases for V and 7 bases for J; bases not matched to a gene: 10. CDR1 WNHNN and CDR2 SYGVQD come from the germline V gene (reference sequence). CDR3 residues: CASSSGTSGGGTQYF. Here the CDR3 DNA reads TGCGCCAGCAGCTCCGGGACTAGCGGTGGTGGGACCCAGTACTTC.